This entry lists 26 T cell receptor beta chains sequenced from one sample in a study of cytomegalovirus exposure and HLA in healthy donors. The PCR was carried out with 60 Vbeta primers and 13 Jbeta primers. Here immunoSEQ multiplex PCR was the method, and the copy in TCRdb shows in-frame clones only, minus some. The sample lists 100,000 to 150,000 clones; 60% to 80% were seen once. Input material: PBMCs. The receptors derive from a man aged 50-60 years in good health and CMV-seropositive.

The chain links TRBV29-1 to TRBJ1-1; D remains ambiguous. V gave up 7 bases and J gave up 0 bases, with 15 bases separating them. CDR1 is SQVTM, CDR2 ANQGSEA, per germline. CDR3 length: 14 amino acids. The CDR3 DNA follows: TGCAGCGCGGAGGACCAACCTTTGAACACTGAAGCTTTCTTT. Translation gives CSAEDQPLNTEAFF.

In the case of this clone: Distinct nucleotide sequences in the sample also encode this CDR3. The CDR3 DNA reads as TGCGCCAGCAGCTCGAGCTCCTACGAGCAGTACTTC. Protein: CASSSSSYEQYF. The rearrangement joins TRBV5-1 to TRBJ2-7; no definite D call. CDR3 length: 12 residues. In germline, CDR1 is SGHRS, CDR2 YFSETQ. V lost 3 bases to trimming and J lost 0 bases, with 4 bases between them.

This chain joins TRBV5-1 and TRBJ2-3; TRBD2 agrees at 10 bases. The junction had 12 bases not matched to a gene; V was cut back by 4 bases and J by 7 bases. This CDR3 contains 16 residues. CDR1 SGHRS and CDR2 YFSETQ come from the germline V gene. In nucleotides, the CDR3 is TGCGCCAGCAGCCGGGAGCGGGGGGGCCGGACTTATACGCAGTATTTT. It yields the protein CASSRERGGRTYTQYF.

This chain connects TRBV6-6 to TRBJ2-1, with 8 bases identical to TRBD2. Germline V gene lookup returns CDR1 MNHNY and CDR2 SVGAGI (reference sequence). V lost 6 bases, J lost 10 bases, and 5 bases stayed unmatched. The CDR3 has 12 residues. The CDR3 region has the DNA TGTGCCAGCAGCCATCGGGAGGGCGAGCAGTTCTTC. The encoded protein is CASSHREGEQFF.

Only a few counts were recorded for this clone. The J gene is TRBJ1-4, the V gene TRBV11-2, with TRBD1 matching over 8 bases. V gave up 5 bases and J gave up 7 bases; unmatched junction bases: 9. CDR1 and CDR2 (germline): SGHAT, FQNNGV. CDR3 length: 15 residues. The CDR3: CASSPGAGGLEKLFF. The CDR3 DNA sequence: TGTGCCAGCAGCCCCGGCGCAGGGGGCCTTGAAAAACTGTTTTTT.

The rearrangement links TRBV10-3 to TRBJ2-4, with D maybe TRBD1 (6 bases). Trimming removed 3 bases at V and 0 bases at J, with 27 bases between. The CDR3 contains 21 residues. From germline, CDR1 is ENHRY and CDR2 SYGVKD. The CDR3 DNA is TGTGCCATCAGTGACATACCCGGGACCGGGTTCTGGGGGCTAGCCAAAAACATTCAGTACTTC. Encoded protein: CAISDIPGTGFWGLAKNIQYF.

Concerning this clone: A read error may account for a junction end that differs from germline. The J gene is TRBJ1-6, the V gene TRBV7-9, with TRBD1 matching over 7 bases. The CDR3 is 13 residues long. CDR1 is SEHNR, CDR2 FQNEAQ, per germline (reference sequence). For the CDR3, the DNA is TGTTCCAGCAGCAGACTGCAGGGGGCACCCCTCCACTTT. Its protein is CSSSRLQGAPLHF. The full variable domain, rest sourced from reference TRBV7-9 and TRBJ1-6, is DTGVSQNPRHKITKRGQNVTFRCDPISEHNRLYWYRQTLGQGPEFLTYFQNEAQLEKSRLLSDRFSAERPKGSFSTLEIQRTEQGDSAMYLCSSSRLQGAPLHFGNGTRLTVT.

The sample holds a few counts of this clone. CDR3 nucleotide sequence: TGTGCCAGCAGTGAAACAGCGGGAGTTTCAGCCAAAAACATTCAGTACTTC. It encodes CASSETAGVSAKNIQYF. The chain couples TRBV6-1 to TRBJ2-4, with TRBD2 matching 8 bases. Germline trimming cut 2 bases from V and 0 bases from J; bases unmatched to any gene: 6. The CDR3 is made up of 17 amino acids. Per the germline V gene, CDR1 is MNHNS and CDR2 is SASEGT.

The J gene is TRBJ2-7, the V gene TRBV4-1; 8 bases map to TRBD1. CDR1 and CDR2 from the germline V gene are MGHRA and YSYEKL. Trimming cost V 1 base and J 3 bases; bases outside gene matches: 2. CDR3 length equals 14 residues. CDR3 coding DNA: TGCGCCAGCAGCCAAGGACAGGGGTACTACGAGCAGTACTTC. Residues: CASSQGQGYYEQYF.

V and J are TRBV4-1 and TRBJ1-5; TRBD1 is a possible D gene (6 bases). The length of the CDR3 is 16 residues. Germline CDR1 is MGHRA and CDR2 is YSYEKL. The ends were cut back, 1 base at V and 3 bases at J, with 13 bases in the middle. The CDR3 reads CASSQGTGRINQPQHF. CDR3 sequence (DNA): TGCGCCAGCAGCCAAGGCACAGGGAGAATCAATCAGCCCCAGCATTTT.

The chain employs TRBV5-5 and TRBJ1-4, with 8 bases lining up with TRBD1. The J segment lost 7 bases and the V segment lost 3 bases, leaving 8 bases of the junction unmatched. Germline assignment: CDR1 SGHKS and CDR2 YYEKEE (reference sequence). The CDR3 runs to 15 residues. Here the CDR3 reads CASSSPGTGSEKLFF. CDR3 coding DNA: TGTGCCAGCAGCTCCCCGGGGACAGGTTCTGAAAAACTGTTTTTT. Full variable domain (remainder filled in from reference TRBV5-5 and TRBJ1-4): DAGVTQSPTHLIKTRGQQVTLRCSPISGHKSVSWYQQVLGQGPQFIFQYYEKEERGRGNFPDRFSARQFPNYSSELNVNALLLGDSALYLCASSSPGTGSEKLFFGSGTQLSVL.

This chain uses TRBV5-1 with TRBJ1-3; TRBD1 might be the D (6 bases). The V end was cut by 3 bases, the J end by 4 bases, with 14 bases between. This CDR3 contains 15 residues. CDR1 is SGHRS and CDR2 is YFSETQ in the germline V gene. This CDR3 is CASSYLTGYGNTIYF. CDR3 nucleotides: TGCGCCAGCAGCTATCTAACAGGGTACGGAAACACCATATATTTT.

This sequence joins TRBV7-9 and TRBJ1-2; a possible D gene is TRBD1 (6 bases). The V end lost 5 bases, the J end lost 4 bases, and 11 bases lay between the germline ends. In germline, CDR1 is SEHNR, CDR2 FQNEAQ (reference sequence). The CDR3 sequence is 13 residues long. The CDR3 sequence is CASSNGTPYGYTF. The CDR3 nucleotides are TGTGCCAGCAGCAATGGGACACCCTATGGCTACACCTTC.

The chain couples TRBV4-1 to TRBJ1-5, with D possibly being TRBD1 (5 bases). The CDR3 spans 16 residues. The V gene's germline CDR1 is MGHRA and CDR2 YSYEKL. The V end lost 0 bases, the J end lost 2 bases, and 11 bases lay between the germline ends. The CDR3: CASSQEQGIGNQPQHF. The CDR3 DNA reads TGCGCCAGCAGCCAAGAGCAGGGTATCGGCAATCAGCCCCAGCATTTT.

The chain employs TRBV7-8 and TRBJ2-3; no clear D. This CDR3 is 14 amino acids long. The germline CDR1 and CDR2 sequences are SGHVS and FQNEAQ. V lost 7 bases, J lost 1 base, and 12 bases lay in between. As DNA, the CDR3 is TGTGCCAGCATAGTCCTTCGGGGCACAGATACGCAGTATTTT. It encodes CASIVLRGTDTQYF. Complete variable domain (other parts from reference TRBV7-8 and TRBJ2-3): GAGVSQSPRYKVAKRGQDVALRCDPISGHVSLFWYQQALGQGPEFLTYFQNEAQLDKSGLPSDRFFAERPEGSVSTLKIQRTQQEDSAVYLCASIVLRGTDTQYFGPGTRLTVL.

V gene TRBV9 combines with J gene TRBJ1-1; TRBD1 agrees at 8 bases. The CDR3 length is 15 residues. V was clipped by 3 bases and J by 2 bases; unmatched bases: 6. The germline gives CDR1 SGDLS, CDR2 YYNGEE. CDR3 coding DNA: TGTGCCAGCAGCGCCGACAGGGGAGGAAACACTGAAGCTTTCTTT. Its translation: CASSADRGGNTEAFF.

This clone was observed a single time. This chain links TRBV5-1 with TRBJ2-7, with a tentative D call TRBD1 (6 bases). Trimming left V 4 bases short and J 5 bases short, with 16 bases between. Germline lookup yields CDR1 SGHRS and CDR2 YFSETQ. This CDR3 has 14 residues. Here the CDR3 DNA reads TGCGCCAGCAGCCTCAGGGGAGTGGTCCACGAGCAGTACTTC. Residues: CASSLRGVVHEQYF.

The chain uses TRBV14 and TRBJ1-3, with a tentative D call TRBD1 (6 bases). The germline V gene encodes CDR1 SGHDN and CDR2 FVKESK. The CDR3 consists of 16 residues. Trimming cost V 1 base and J 0 bases, with 10 bases left between them. CDR3 sequence (DNA): TGTGCCAGCAGCCAAGCAGACAGGAGCTCTGGAAACACCATATATTTT. It is translated as CASSQADRSSGNTIYF.

The chain combines TRBV6-5 with TRBJ2-7; 8 positions match TRBD2. The CDR3 totals 14 residues. Per germline, CDR1 MNHEY and CDR2 SVGAGI. After removal of 0 bases from V and 4 bases from J, the junction contained 2 bases not matched to a gene. CDR3 residues: CASSYSSGSYEQYF. The CDR3 coding sequence is TGTGCCAGCAGTTACTCGAGCGGGAGTTACGAGCAGTACTTC.

The CDR3 is CASSQEQTLSNQPQHF. The CDR3 DNA is TGTGCCAGCAGCCAAGAACAGACCCTTAGCAATCAGCCCCAGCATTTT. The rearrangement links TRBV4-2 to TRBJ1-5; D gene uncertain. The ends were cut back, 0 bases at V and 0 bases at J, with 9 bases in the middle. The CDR3 has 16 residues. CDR1 and CDR2 from the germline V gene are LGHNA and YNFKEQ.

The rearrangement links TRBV7-8 to TRBJ2-1; the match to TRBD1 covers 7 bases. J lost 12 bases, V lost 1 base, and 9 bases had no gene match. The germline V gene has CDR1 SGHVS and CDR2 FQNEAQ. CDR3 length: 14 residues. The CDR3, as DNA: TGTGCCAGCAGCTTAGGGACCGGACAGGTCGGGCAGTTCTTC. Protein product: CASSLGTGQVGQFF. The variable domain in full, completed from reference TRBV7-8 and TRBJ2-1, reads GAGVSQSPRYKVAKRGQDVALRCDPISGHVSLFWYQQALGQGPEFLTYFQNEAQLDKSGLPSDRFFAERPEGSVSTLKIQRTQQEDSAVYLCASSLGTGQVGQFFGPGTRLTVL.

The rearrangement links TRBV7-6 to TRBJ1-4, with 7 bases lining up with TRBD1. There are 15 residues in the CDR3. The germline V gene encodes CDR1 SGHVS and CDR2 FNYEAQ. Trimming cost V 3 bases and J 3 bases; bases outside gene matches: 4. The CDR3 coding sequence is TGTGCCAGCAGCTTTAACAGGGGTGCTAATGAAAAACTGTTTTTT. Translation: CASSFNRGANEKLFF.

The gene calls are TRBV7-8 and TRBJ1-5; D is undetermined. In germline, CDR1 is SGHVS, CDR2 FQNEAQ. The CDR3 consists of 14 residues. V lost 5 bases, J lost 4 bases, and 12 bases lay in between. CDR3 in DNA: TGTGCCAGCAGCCCCGGGGAGAGGAATCAGCCCCAGCATTTT. Its protein is CASSPGERNQPQHF.

This rearrangement joins TRBV4-3 to TRBJ2-3; 7 bases line up with TRBD2. Germline-derived CDR1 and CDR2 are LGHNA and YSLEER. Germline trimming cut 4 bases from V and 3 bases from J; bases unmatched to any gene: 10. The CDR3 contains 16 residues. The CDR3 is CASSPVGGRRTDTQYF. CDR3 DNA: TGCGCCAGCAGCCCTGTCGGCGGGAGAAGGACAGATACGCAGTATTTT.

Written as DNA, the CDR3 is TGTGCTAGTGGTCGGCCTCAAAGCCGGGACACCAACTATGGCTACACCTTC. Amino acids: CASGRPQSRDTNYGYTF. The genes are TRBV12-5 and TRBJ1-2; perhaps TRBD1 as D (6 bases). The germline gives CDR1 LGHNT, CDR2 FRNRAP. This CDR3 has 17 amino acids. Trimming removed 5 bases from V and 2 bases from J, with 21 bases in between.

CDR3 loop: CASSSGADTQYF. CDR3 sequence (DNA): TGTGCCAGCAGCTCGGGGGCAGATACGCAGTATTTT. The J gene is TRBJ2-3, the V gene TRBV7-8, with D possibly TRBD2 on 6 matching bases. CDR1 and CDR2 from the germline V gene are SGHVS and FQNEAQ. V dropped 4 bases and J dropped 4 bases, with 6 bases sitting between them. This CDR3 is built from 12 residues.